Listed below are T cell receptor beta chains from one sample, sequenced in a study of OX40 agonist ivuxolimab in advanced cancers. Using immunoSEQ multiplex PCR, the repertoire was profiled, and TCRdb retains in-frame clones only, with some absent. Among under 80,000 clones listed, more than 85% were seen once. The sample here was CD4+ or CD8+ T cells sorted from blood, taken in a trial of the OX40 agonist ivuxolimab. These receptors were collected from an adult with an advanced solid tumor such as melanoma, head and neck, liver or kidney cancer. Both conserved end residues are part of each CDR3.

j_call	v_call	cdr3_aa
TRBJ2-2	TRBV30	CAWSVMGQGTGELFF
TRBJ2-1	TRBV4-1	CASSQGDEQFF
TRBJ1-2	TRBV25-1	CASSAKTANYGYTF
TRBJ2-2	TRBV6-4	CASSAGLAGELFF
TRBJ1-1	TRBV13	CASSAGPAEAFF
TRBJ2-2	TRBV5-4	CASSLRRNTGELFF
TRBJ1-1	TRBV11-2	CASSLSKVEAFF
NA	TRBV4-3	CASSQNLAGTSYEQYF
TRBJ2-2	TRBV4-3	CASSANRVNTGELFF
TRBJ2-1	TRBV12-5	CASGFWAALEEQFF
TRBJ2-5	TRBV19	CASSIDTGGAPQETQYF
TRBJ2-3	TRBV7-9	CASSLDSTDTQYF
TRBJ2-5	TRBV9	CASSVADSQETQYF
TRBJ2-5	TRBV11-2	CASSSLAEQETQYF
TRBJ2-7	TRBV9	CASSAGTGEYEQYF
TRBJ2-7	TRBV7-9	CASSSPGAYEQYF
TRBJ1-1	TRBV15	CATSKRGSLDTEAFF
TRBJ1-1	TRBV25-1	CASSEAGNTEAFF
TRBJ2-2	TRBV30	CAWSGGEIGPNTGELFF
TRBJ2-7	TRBV6-1	CASNREFSSGYEQYF
TRBJ2-1	TRBV10-3	CASRLAGDYNEQFF
TRBJ1-2	TRBV21-1	CASSKDVRRPYGYTF
TRBJ1-1	TRBV6-6	CASSLGTGVTEAFF
TRBJ2-7	TRBV7-8	CASSPLPGGTYEQYF
TRBJ2-1	TRBV9	CASSPMGLAVYNEQFF
TRBJ2-7	TRBV9	CASSVGSDPSSYEQYF
TRBJ1-5	TRBV6-1	CASSGPGHVSPGDQPQHF
TRBJ1-2	TRBV9	CASSVEGAHGYTF
TRBJ1-3	TRBV13	CASSEGQDFSGNTIYF
TRBJ1-1	TRBV11-3	CASSLRGPGTEAFF
TRBJ1-6	TRBV19	CASSILGYSPLHF
TRBJ2-7	TRBV6-5	CASSLTGGGDYEQYF
TRBJ2-1	TRBV29-1	CSVPTPGRPYNEQFF
TRBJ1-2	TRBV10-2	CASSSDEGSSYGYTF
TRBJ2-3	TRBV29-1	CSVEGLKGPTLWRGDSTDTQYF
TRBJ1-2	TRBV9	CASSDPRTGIYYGYTF
TRBJ2-7	TRBV6-5	CASSESITGNTYF
TRBJ2-7	TRBV6-5	CASSLGPVRYEQYF
TRBJ1-1	TRBV9	CASSPTGGSVTEAFF
TRBJ1-4	TRBV6-5	CASSYSAVEKLFF
TRBJ2-5	TRBV9	CASSGGDTRETQYF
TRBJ1-3	TRBV7-6	CASRGGNTIYF
TRBJ2-1	TRBV19	CASSIEVAGGLVTYNEQFF
TRBJ1-5	TRBV6-6	CASSYPGTGNQPQHF